The sequence of this T cell receptor beta chain was determined in a study of regulatory T cells in long-lasting Graves disease. Study findings and constraints: Analysis covered peripheral blood alone, not thyroid tissue.

Specified time point: newly diagnosed GD, antithyroid drugs for less than 3 months. Making the TCR library involved RNA that had been extracted from PBMCs. Peripheral blood, 7 to 10 milliliters per patient, was collected in EDTA tubes. Trimming took off 5 bases at V and 6 bases at J, with 13 bases between the two ends. Germline CDR1 reads SGHRS; CDR2 reads YFSETQ. The CDR3 runs 13 residues. Library construction for TCR beta used iRepertoire HTBI primers and Arm-PCR of CDR3 regions. Per the authors' pipeline: Throughout the samples, researchers identified 50 to 75 TRBV and approximately 15 TRBJ segments. MiXCR, run by TCRdb on the multiplex PCR reads, gives a single entry per CDR3 protein. None of the V and J calls come from the authors' own analysis; TCRdb made them. The top ten clones hold approximately 9% of a sample with approximately 540,000 distinct CDR3 sequences, around 13% of them seen once.

This clonotype occurred a few times. Its antigen remains unknown. The same specimen was also included in a second study, on T cells in Graves' hyperthyroidism and ophthalmopathy.

The sequences come from peripheral blood mononuclear cells (PBMCs), collected at new diagnosis, from a patient treated with antithyroid drugs. V is TRBV5-1 and J is TRBJ2-3; a weak D match, TRBD1 (5 bases). This clonotype originated in a woman under 40 with Graves disease. DNA of the CDR3: TGCGCCAGCAGATCCGACAGTTCGGATACGCAGTATTTT. Residues: CASRSDSSDTQYF. Full variable domain (outside the CDR3, taken from reference TRBV5-1 and TRBJ2-3): KAGVTQTPRYLIKTRGQQVTLSCSPISGHRSVSWYQQTPGQGLQFLFEYFSETQRNKGNFPGRFSGRQFSNSRSEMNVSTLELGDSALYLCASRSDSSDTQYFGPGTRLTVL.